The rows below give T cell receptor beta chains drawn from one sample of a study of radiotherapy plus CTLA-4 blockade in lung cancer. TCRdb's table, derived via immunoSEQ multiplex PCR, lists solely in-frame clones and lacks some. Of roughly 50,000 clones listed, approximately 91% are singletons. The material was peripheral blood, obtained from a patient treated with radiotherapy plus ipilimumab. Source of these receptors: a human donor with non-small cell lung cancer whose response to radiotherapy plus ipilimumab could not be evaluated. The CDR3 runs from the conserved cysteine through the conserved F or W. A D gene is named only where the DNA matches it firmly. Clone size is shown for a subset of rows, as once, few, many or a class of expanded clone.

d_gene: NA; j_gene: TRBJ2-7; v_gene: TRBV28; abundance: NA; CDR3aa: CASSRGPYEQYF; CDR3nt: TGTGCCAGCAGCCGAGGGCCCTACGAGCAGTACTTC
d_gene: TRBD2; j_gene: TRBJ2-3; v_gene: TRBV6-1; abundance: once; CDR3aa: CASRSGGDTDTQYF; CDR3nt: TGTGCCAGCCGTAGCGGGGGGGACACAGATACGCAGTATTTT
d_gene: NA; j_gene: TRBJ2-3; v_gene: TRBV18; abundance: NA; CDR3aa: CASSPMFTDTQYF; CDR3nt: TGTGCCAGCTCCCCTATGTTCACAGATACGCAGTATTTT
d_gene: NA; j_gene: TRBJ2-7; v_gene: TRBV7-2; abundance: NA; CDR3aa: CASSPGGGHEQYF; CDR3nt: TGTGCCAGCAGCCCCGGCGGCGGGCACGAGCAGTACTTC
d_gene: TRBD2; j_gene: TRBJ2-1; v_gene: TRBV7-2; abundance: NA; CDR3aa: CASSLVASGAPNEQFF; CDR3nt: TGTGCCAGCAGCTTAGTGGCTAGCGGTGCTCCCAATGAGCAGTTCTTC
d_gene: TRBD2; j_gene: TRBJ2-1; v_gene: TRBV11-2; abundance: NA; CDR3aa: CASSLGTLLTSGRENEQFF; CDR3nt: TGTGCCAGCAGCTTAGGCACTCTACTTACTAGCGGGAGGGAAAATGAGCAGTTCTTC
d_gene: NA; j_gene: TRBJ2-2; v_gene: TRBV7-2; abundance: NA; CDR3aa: CASSLFQGSSGELFF; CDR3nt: TGTGCCAGCAGCTTATTTCAGGGGTCTAGCGGGGAGCTGTTTTTT
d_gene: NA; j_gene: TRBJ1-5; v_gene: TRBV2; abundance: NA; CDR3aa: CASSEWGRQPQHF; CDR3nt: TGTGCCAGCAGTGAATGGGGGCGGCAGCCCCAGCATTTT
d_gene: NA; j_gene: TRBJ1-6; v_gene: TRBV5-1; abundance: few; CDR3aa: CASSLAAETYNSPLHF; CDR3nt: TGCGCCAGCAGCTTGGCCGCGGAGACTTATAATTCACCCCTCCACTTT
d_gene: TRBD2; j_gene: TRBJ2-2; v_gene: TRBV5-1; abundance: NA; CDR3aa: CASSFAPGGGTGELFF; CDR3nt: TGCGCCAGCAGCTTCGCGCCGGGAGGGGGGACCGGGGAGCTGTTTTTT
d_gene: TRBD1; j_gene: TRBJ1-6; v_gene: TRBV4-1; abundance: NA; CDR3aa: CASSHRQGADNSPLHF; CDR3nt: TGCGCCAGCAGCCACCGACAGGGGGCCGATAATTCACCCCTCCACTTT
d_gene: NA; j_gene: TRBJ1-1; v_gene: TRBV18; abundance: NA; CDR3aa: CASSPPVEGLTAPF; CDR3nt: TGTGCCAGCTCACCACCGGTTGAGGGACTGACAGCTCCTTTT
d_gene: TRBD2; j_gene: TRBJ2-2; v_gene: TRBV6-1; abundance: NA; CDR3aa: CASSASGRNGELFF; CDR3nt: TGTGCCAGCAGTGCCAGCGGGAGGAACGGGGAGCTGTTTTTT
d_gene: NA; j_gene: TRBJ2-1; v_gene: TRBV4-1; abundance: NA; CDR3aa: CASSQEVGAVGEQFF; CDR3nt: TGCGCCAGCAGCCAAGAGGTGGGGGCGGTGGGTGAGCAGTTCTTC
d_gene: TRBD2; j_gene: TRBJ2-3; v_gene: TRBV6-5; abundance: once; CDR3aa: CASSLGLAGATAQYF; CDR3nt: TGTGCCAGCAGTTTGGGACTAGCGGGAGCCACCGCGCAGTATTTT
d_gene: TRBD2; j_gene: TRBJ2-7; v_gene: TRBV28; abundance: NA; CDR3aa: CASSSWTSGREVLRYGEQYF; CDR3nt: TGTGCCAGCAGTTCATGGACTAGCGGGAGAGAGGTACTGAGGTACGGCGAGCAGTACTTC
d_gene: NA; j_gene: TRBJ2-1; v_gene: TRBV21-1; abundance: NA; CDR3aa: CASSKGEGLGQFF; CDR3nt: TGTGCCAGCAGCAAAGGGGAGGGGTTGGGGCAGTTCTTC
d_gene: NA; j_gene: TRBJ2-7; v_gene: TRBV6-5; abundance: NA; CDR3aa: CASSYWDLSSYEQYF; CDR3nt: TGTGCCAGCAGTTACTGGGACTTAAGCTCCTACGAGCAGTACTTC
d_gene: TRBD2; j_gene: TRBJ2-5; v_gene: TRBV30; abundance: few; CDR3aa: CAWSDGGGRGTQYF; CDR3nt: TGTGCCTGGAGCGACGGCGGGGGTAGGGGGACCCAGTACTTC
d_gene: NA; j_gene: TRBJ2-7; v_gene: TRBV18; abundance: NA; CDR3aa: CASSPNGAAGPYEQYF; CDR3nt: TGTGCCAGCTCACCAAATGGGGCCGCGGGACCCTACGAGCAGTACTTC
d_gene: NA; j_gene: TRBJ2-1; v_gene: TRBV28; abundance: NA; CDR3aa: CATLGSSYNEQFF; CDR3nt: TGTGCCACACTCGGGAGCTCCTACAATGAGCAGTTCTTC
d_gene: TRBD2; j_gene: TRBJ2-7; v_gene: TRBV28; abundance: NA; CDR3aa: CASSSTSVRSYEQYF; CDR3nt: TGTGCCAGCAGTTCCACTAGCGTACGGTCCTACGAGCAGTACTTC
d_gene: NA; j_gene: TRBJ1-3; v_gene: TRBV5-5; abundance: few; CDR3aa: CASSLGGAGNTIYF; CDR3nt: TGTGCCAGCAGCTTAGGGGGGGCTGGAAACACCATATATTTT
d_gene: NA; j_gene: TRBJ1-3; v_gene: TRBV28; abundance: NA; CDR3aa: CASSTPGDGSSGNTIYF; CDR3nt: TGTGCCAGCAGTACCCCGGGGGACGGGAGCTCTGGAAACACCATATATTTT
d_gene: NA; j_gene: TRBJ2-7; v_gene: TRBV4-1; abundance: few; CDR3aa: CASSSPYGAVDYEQYF; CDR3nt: TGCGCCAGCAGCTCCCCGTATGGGGCTGTGGACTACGAGCAGTACTTC
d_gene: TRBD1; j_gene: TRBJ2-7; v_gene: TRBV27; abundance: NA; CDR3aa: CARSGTGGYEQYF; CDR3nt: TGTGCCAGATCCGGGACAGGGGGCTACGAGCAGTACTTC
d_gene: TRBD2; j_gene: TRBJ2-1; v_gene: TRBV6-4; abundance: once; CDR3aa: CASSDRRGWTSGGGRSYNEQFF; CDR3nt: TGTGCCAGCAGTGACCGGAGAGGATGGACTAGCGGGGGGGGCCGCTCCTACAATGAGCAGTTCTTC
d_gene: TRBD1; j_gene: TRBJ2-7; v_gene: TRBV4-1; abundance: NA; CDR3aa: CASSPGQGAREEQYF; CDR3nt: TGCGCCAGCAGCCCAGGACAGGGGGCGCGGGAAGAGCAGTACTTC
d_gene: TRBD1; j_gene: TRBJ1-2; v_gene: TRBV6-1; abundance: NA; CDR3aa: CASSEATTGVYGYTF; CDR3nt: TGTGCCAGCAGTGAAGCGACTACAGGGGTCTATGGCTACACCTTC
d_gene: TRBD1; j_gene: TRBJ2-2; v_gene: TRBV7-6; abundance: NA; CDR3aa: CASSPTGGTGELFF; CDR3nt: TGTGCCAGCAGCCCGACAGGGGGCACCGGGGAGCTGTTTTTT
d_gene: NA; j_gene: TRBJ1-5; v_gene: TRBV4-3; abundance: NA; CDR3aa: CASSQNDGGPQHF; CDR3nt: TGCGCCAGCAGCCAAAACGACGGGGGGCCCCAGCATTTT
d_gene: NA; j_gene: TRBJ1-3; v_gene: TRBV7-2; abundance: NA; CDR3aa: CASSLAETGSNTIYF; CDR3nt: TGTGCCAGCAGCTTAGCCGAGACAGGTTCGAACACCATATATTTT
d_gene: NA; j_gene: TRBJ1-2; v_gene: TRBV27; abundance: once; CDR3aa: CASRNPPATRVYHTF; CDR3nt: TGTGCCAGCAGAAACCCGCCGGCAACGAGGGTGTACCACACCTTC